Listed here is a single T cell receptor beta chain. No antigen is known for it. TCRdb's table, derived via immunoSEQ multiplex PCR, lists solely in-frame clones and lacks some. The sample yields roughly 170,000 clones, about 80% seen once. This sample was taken from a study of cytotoxic CD8 clonotypes in ibrutinib-treated CLL. Study background: The study included roughly 10 relapsed/refractory and roughly 15 treatment-naive patients; about 18 had IGHV unmutated disease. Study conclusions and caveats: Against age-matched healthy donors, baseline clonality ran higher and tracked circulating CD8+ T-cell counts.

Per germline, CDR1 SGHTA and CDR2 FQGTGA. The length of the CDR3 is 16 residues. V was shortened by 3 bases and J by 2 bases, with 17 bases between the two germline ends. The sequence was obtained from a human donor with chronic lymphocytic leukemia. The sample in question was PBMCs, obtained after 24 months of ibrutinib treatment. The chain is built from TRBV7-3 and TRBJ2-7; D could derive from TRBD1 or TRBD2 (7 bases each). The CDR3: CASSLKQGTIPYEQYF. The CDR3, as DNA: TGTGCCAGCAGCTTGAAACAGGGGACTATCCCCTACGAGCAGTACTTC. Complete variable domain (other parts from reference TRBV7-3 and TRBJ2-7): GAGVSQTPSNKVTEKGKYVELRCDPISGHTALYWYRQSLGQGPEFLIYFQGTGAADDSGLPNDRFFAVRPEGSVSTLKIQRTERGDSAVYLCASSLKQGTIPYEQYFGPGTRLTVT.